The rows below give T cell receptor beta chains drawn from one sample of a study of blood T cell repertoires in COVID-19. Clones were read by immunoSEQ multiplex PCR, and TCRdb kept only the in-frame ones, dropping some. Of a few hundred thousand clones listed, just under 90% are singletons. The sequencing sample was made of PBMCs or T cells enriched from blood (not recorded which). These receptors were taken from a woman in her sixties who had recovered from COVID-19. Both conserved end residues are part of each CDR3. Fields, in order: clone size, V gene, D gene, J gene, CDR3 DNA, CDR3 protein. The D gene is left open where the match is weak. Clone size is not always given. Where it is, it says once, few, many or a class for expanded clones.

>NA|TRBV30|TRBD2|TRBJ2-1
TGTGCCTGGAGGAGCGGGGGGGCCTACAATGAGCAGTTCTTC
CAWRSGGAYNEQFF
>NA|TRBV29-1|NA|TRBJ1-1
TGCAGCGCCTCCCTGAACACTGAAGCTTTCTTT
CSASLNTEAFF
>NA|TRBV27|NA|TRBJ1-2
TGTGCCAGCAGCTCCGGGGGGAACGATGGCTACACCTTC
CASSSGGNDGYTF
>few|TRBV24-1|NA|TRBJ1-2
TGTGCCACCAGTGATTCGACAGAGAACTATGGCTACACCTTC
CATSDSTENYGYTF
>NA|TRBV11-2|TRBD1|TRBJ2-3
TGTGCCAGCAGCTTTGGGACAGGGGAAGATACGCAGTATTTT
CASSFGTGEDTQYF
>NA|TRBV7-3|NA|TRBJ2-6
TGTGCCAGCAGCTTCTTTGGGGCCAACGTCCTGACTTTC
CASSFFGANVLTF
>NA|TRBV5-1|NA|TRBJ1-1
TGCGCCAGCAGCACAATGCCCGGGAACATGAACACTGAAGCTTTCTTT
CASSTMPGNMNTEAFF
>NA|TRBV28|NA|TRBJ1-2
TGTGCCAGCAGTTTTCAGGGAAACTATGGCTACACCTTC
CASSFQGNYGYTF
>NA|TRBV19|TRBD1|TRBJ2-7
TGTGCCAGTAGTATGAGGGGACAGGGGGGGAGAGTCTCCTACGAGCAGTACTTC
CASSMRGQGGRVSYEQYF
>NA|TRBV27|NA|TRBJ2-7
TGTGCCAGCAGTTTATCTTCAGGAATACACGAGCAGTACTTC
CASSLSSGIHEQYF
>NA|TRBV6-1|NA|TRBJ1-2
TGTGCCAGCAGTGAAAGCGGTATCTATGGCTACACCTTC
CASSESGIYGYTF
>once|TRBV7-8|NA|TRBJ1-2
TGTGCCAGCAGCTTACACATTCTCTATGGCTACACCTTC
CASSLHILYGYTF